The sequence of this T cell receptor beta chain was determined in a study of identical twins listed by TCRdb under 2016. Notes on the research overall: To test whether fetal clonotypes persist, the study used deep sequencing on TCR alpha and beta repertoires from monozygotic twins, unrelated adults of various ages, and cord blood. To rule out contamination, replicate twin experiments were performed at different times with different library preparation protocols.

The protocol used for the library was 5' RACE. The instrument given in TCRdb is Illumina HiSeq 2000. A universal primer binding site was introduced by template switching, and a unique molecular identifier was present in the final cDNA, enabling accurate counting of TCR cDNA molecules. Specific primers in the conserved constant-segment region were used to synthesize first-strand cDNA for TCR alpha and beta chains. Each cDNA library was double barcoded, with a SMART-Mk sample barcode plus Illumina barcodes, to control for contamination. TruSeq adapter sequences and Illumina sample barcodes were added in two successive PCR steps. The TCR alpha and beta cDNA libraries were sequenced on the Illumina HiSeq platform using custom primers. The authors' pipeline ran thus. Raw reads were processed with MiGEC to extract unique molecular identifiers, and MiXCR was used to determine CDR3 positions. For each individual, recombination models were inferred using an EM algorithm with the repgenHMM and IGoR tools. The tcR package in R was used for shared clonotype analysis, with sharing normalized by the product of cloneset sizes. To study raw recombination free of thymic and clonal selection effects, out-of-frame nonproductive sequences were analyzed. The public reads were quality trimmed at Q25 with fastp and then assembled into clones with MiXCR by TCRdb, keeping productive beta chains. One record per CDR3 amino acid sequence lists the most common genes and DNA. It is TCRdb's table, rather than the study itself, that gives the V and J calls and clone size. The sample table holds around 370,000 distinct CDR3 sequences, of which 8.5% to 10% were seen once. The ten largest clones represent roughly 9% of the sample.

What the research found in general, with its limitations: Compared with coincidental sharing between unrelated individuals, out-of-frame TCR alpha sequences shared between twins showed an excess of sequences with low generation probability. Out-of-frame TCR alpha sharing in monozygotic twins was systematically underestimated by recombination models, whereas sharing between unrelated individuals was in agreement with the recombination models. A weaker excess of twin sharing was found in beta out-of-frame sequences because the signal-to-noise ratio was lowered by fewer shared sequences. Fewer insertions were carried by abundant cord blood beta clonotypes, a similar but weaker trend appeared in young adult naive repertoires, and no such trend appeared in memory repertoires. Because the same donors could not be followed over many years, conclusions were based on cross-sectional statistical analysis. Zero-insertion analyses could be partly confounded by invariant T cells such as MAIT and iNKT, though diverse VJ usage argued against such confounding for most clonotypes.

All donors were healthy Caucasians. Three unrelated non-twin adults were additionally sequenced: a male aged 18 to 30, a male aged 50 to 59 and a female aged 50 to 59. Miltenyi CD45RO+ enrichment and human naive T-cell isolation kits were used to isolate memory (CD45RO+) and naive T cells from PBMC. This clonotype came up many times. Its antigen specificity is not known. It has no much larger one-base neighbor in the sample; base qualities were not kept. Reading from cysteine to phenylalanine, the CDR3 counts 13 amino acids. The entry retains the CDR3 DNA only, 39 bases that are in frame from base 1. V loses 6 bases, J loses 6 bases, and the germline ends lie 12 bases apart.

The material sequenced was naive T cells sorted from blood. The cell subset or site label, read with the paper, signifies: cells isolated with a human naive T-cell isolation kit. The TCR originated in a woman aged 45 to 65 in good health. The receptor chain draws on TRBV12-3 or TRBV12-4 and TRBJ2-4; TRBD2 is possibly the D segment (6 matching bases). In nucleotides, the sequence is TGTGCCAGCAGCACCACGGGGGTAAACATTCAGTACTTC. Its coded protein is CASSTTGVNIQYF.